Listed below are T cell receptor beta chains from one sample, sequenced in a study of vaccination and CD4 T cells after COVID-19. TCRdb recomputed calls from the PCR reads with MiXCR, one row per CDR3 protein. The sample lists some 12,000 distinct CDR3 sequences; roughly 28% were seen once. Antigens for these TCRs are unknown. Sequences were obtained from CD4+ T cells from blood, cultured in vitro. All receptors come from a human donor in good health. Both conserved end residues are part of each CDR3. The order of the fields is J gene, clone size, D gene, V gene, CDR3 DNA, CDR3 protein. The D gene is left open where the match is weak. Only some rows state a clone size, as once, few, many or a class for expanded clones.

>TRBJ2-5|.|.|TRBV4-3
TGCGCCAGCAGCCGAAATGGGCTACAGGGAATCGAGGAGACCCAGTACTTC
CASSRNGLQGIEETQYF
>TRBJ2-5|.|.|TRBV7-6
TGTGCCAGCAGCCCCGTCCAAGAGACCCAGTACTTC
CASSPVQETQYF
>TRBJ2-7|.|TRBD1|TRBV30
TGTGTCTGGAGTGGGACAGATTCCTACGAGCAGTACTTC
CVWSGTDSYEQYF
>TRBJ2-1|.|.|TRBV21-1
TGTGCCAGCACCTGGAAGACAGGGGGCTACGGCGGACCCGAGTTCTTC
CASTWKTGGYGGPEFF
>TRBJ1-2|.|.|TRBV7-2
TGTGCCAGCAGCCTGGGATCAGTTGGCTATGGCTACACCTTC
CASSLGSVGYGYTF
>TRBJ1-2|.|.|TRBV19
TGTGCCAGTAGTAGAGACAGAATCTATGGCTACACCTTC
CASSRDRIYGYTF
>TRBJ2-2|few|.|TRBV7-2
TGTGCCAGCAGACTCGACAGGAGAACCGGGGAGCTGTTTTTT
CASRLDRRTGELFF
>TRBJ2-5|few|TRBD1|TRBV6-2/TRBV6-3
TGTGCCAGCAGCTCGGGACAGTATTACCAAGAGACCCAGTACTTC
CASSSGQYYQETQYF
>TRBJ2-7|few|TRBD2|TRBV20-1
TGCAGTGCTAGCAGAGGGCGGGGGGGACCCTACGAGCAGTACTTC
CSASRGRGGPYEQYF
>TRBJ1-1|.|.|TRBV4-1
TGCGCCAGCAGCCTCCCGACTCGGAACACTGAAGCTTTCTTT
CASSLPTRNTEAFF
>TRBJ1-2|medium-sized|.|TRBV6-2/TRBV6-3
TGTGCCAGCAGTTACTCGCTACGGGATCCTAACTATGGCTACACCTTC
CASSYSLRDPNYGYTF
>TRBJ1-6|few|.|TRBV19
TGTGCCAGTAGTGAGGCCTCTCGGGCTAATTCACCCCTCCACTTT
CASSEASRANSPLHF
>TRBJ2-1|.|.|TRBV2
TGTGCCAGCAGTGATTATGAGCAGTTCTTC
CASSDYEQFF
>TRBJ2-1|.|TRBD2|TRBV7-8
TGTGCCAGCAGCAGAGGACTAGCGGGAGGTTCAAATGAGCAGTTCTTC
CASSRGLAGGSNEQFF
>TRBJ1-1|.|.|TRBV6-1
TGTGCCAGCAGTGTAAGCGACAGGCCGAACACTGAAGCTTTCTTT
CASSVSDRPNTEAFF
>TRBJ1-6|few|.|TRBV10-3
TGTGCCATCAGTGAGGACGGACAGACATATAATTCACCCCTCCACTTT
CAISEDGQTYNSPLHF
>TRBJ2-7|.|TRBD2|TRBV2
TGTGCCAGCAGGGAGACTAGCGGGAGAGTGCAGTACTTC
CASRETSGRVQYF
>TRBJ2-1|.|.|TRBV20-1
TGCAGTGCCACGGGCTACAATGAGCAGTTCTTC
CSATGYNEQFF
>TRBJ2-5|few|TRBD1|TRBV19
TGTGCCAGTAGTATAGATCAGGGACAGATAAGAGAGACCCAGTACTTC
CASSIDQGQIRETQYF
>TRBJ2-3|once|.|TRBV9
TGTGCCAGCAGCCCTAGGGTGGCCGGCCGCACAGATACGCAGTATTTT
CASSPRVAGRTDTQYF
>TRBJ2-7|.|TRBD2|TRBV6-5
TGTGCCAGCAGTTCTTCCGGGACTAGCGGGAGGCCCGTTTTCTTC
CASSSSGTSGRPVFF
>TRBJ1-1|.|TRBD1|TRBV10-3
TGTGCCATCAGACGGGGGACAGGGACGGATGAAGCTTTCTTT
CAIRRGTGTDEAFF
>TRBJ2-6|few|.|TRBV7-2
TGTGCCAGCAGTTCCGGAGGGGTAAGACAGGCCTCTGGGGCCAACGTCCTGACTTTC
CASSSGGVRQASGANVLTF
>TRBJ2-5|few|.|TRBV21-1
TGTGCCAGCAGCAAAGGAGAGGATCCAGGGGACAGACTACAAGAGACCCAGTACTTC
CASSKGEDPGDRLQETQYF
>TRBJ2-2|few|.|TRBV10-3
TGTGCCATCAGGGACAGAAACACCGGGGAGCTGTTTTTT
CAIRDRNTGELFF
>TRBJ1-5|.|.|TRBV7-6
TGTGCCAGCAGCTTAGGGGCAGGACGTAAAAGCAATCAGCCCCAGCATTTT
CASSLGAGRKSNQPQHF
>TRBJ1-5|.|.|TRBV2
TGTGCCAGCAGGAAGGGAGGGGTGGGCAATCAGCCCCAGCATTTT
CASRKGGVGNQPQHF
>TRBJ1-2|medium-sized|.|TRBV15
TGTGCCACCAGCAGAGATAAGGGCAGGCGGAATGGCTACACCTTC
CATSRDKGRRNGYTF
>TRBJ2-7|.|.|TRBV27
TGTGCCACCAATTACGAGCAGTACTTC
CATNYEQYF
>TRBJ1-1|.|.|TRBV7-2
TGTGCCAGCAGCCCCACCTTTGGGGGGACTGAAGCTTTCTTT
CASSPTFGGTEAFF
>TRBJ2-1|few|TRBD2|TRBV20-1
TGCAGTGCATCTAGCGGGAGGGGGGGTGAGCAGTTCTTC
CSASSGRGGEQFF
>TRBJ2-7|.|.|TRBV5-1
TGCGCCAGCAGCTTGTGGACAGTTTCCACCTACGAGCAGTACTTC
CASSLWTVSTYEQYF
>TRBJ2-7|.|TRBD2|TRBV20-1
TGCAGTGCTAGAGATCCTTGGCTAGCGGGAGGGGAGCAGTACTTC
CSARDPWLAGGEQYF
>TRBJ2-3|.|TRBD1|TRBV19
TGTGCCACGAAGCGGGACAGGGGAGGAGATACGCAGTATTTT
CATKRDRGGDTQYF
>TRBJ2-1|.|TRBD2|TRBV15
TGTGCCACCAGCAGAGATGGTAGCGGGAGTCCTGAGCAGTTCTTC
CATSRDGSGSPEQFF
>TRBJ1-2|few|.|TRBV27
TGTGCCAGCAGTTTGGGACACCGGTATTCTAACTATGGCTACACCTTC
CASSLGHRYSNYGYTF
>TRBJ2-5|.|.|TRBV7-3
TGTGCCAGCAGCTTAGGGCCAGGGAATCGGGAGACCCAGTACTTC
CASSLGPGNRETQYF
>TRBJ1-2|.|TRBD1|TRBV23-1
TGCGCCAGCTCTACACGGTTAAAGACAGGGTACTATGGCTACACCTTC
CASSTRLKTGYYGYTF
>TRBJ2-3|.|.|TRBV7-2
TGTGCCAGCAGCCCGTCTCCCGATTTCACAGATACGCAGTATTTT
CASSPSPDFTDTQYF
>TRBJ1-6|few|.|TRBV5-8
TGTGCCAGCGGTGAGGGGGGCGCTAGCTCACCCCTCCACTTT
CASGEGGASSPLHF
>TRBJ1-5|.|.|TRBV29-1
TGCAGCGTTGTGGTTAAGGGACACAATAGCAATCAGCCCCAGCATTTT
CSVVVKGHNSNQPQHF
>TRBJ1-2|.|.|TRBV7-8
TGTGCCAGCAGCTTATTACAGGTCTCTGACTACACCTTC
CASSLLQVSDYTF
>TRBJ2-7|.|.|TRBV5-1
TGCGCCAGCAGCTTGGGTACTAGCTCAGCCTACGAGCAGTACTTC
CASSLGTSSAYEQYF
>TRBJ2-7|.|.|TRBV5-4
TGTGCCAGCAGCTCGACAGGTAGCTCCTACGAGCAGTACTTC
CASSSTGSSYEQYF
>TRBJ2-3|medium-sized|.|TRBV24-1
TGTGCCACCAGTGAATTAAGGCTCCAAGGGCAAGATACGCAGTATTTT
CATSELRLQGQDTQYF
>TRBJ2-3|.|.|TRBV4-3
TGCGCCAGCAGCCAAGTCACAACTAGCACAGATACGCAGTATTTT
CASSQVTTSTDTQYF
>TRBJ1-2|few|.|TRBV5-4
TGTGCCAGCAGCCAAAAAGCTAACTATGGCTACACCTTC
CASSQKANYGYTF
>TRBJ2-2|once|.|TRBV11-1
TGTGCCAGCAGCTTAGCTCAGGGACTTCCGGGGTACACCGGGGAGCTGTTTTTT
CASSLAQGLPGYTGELFF
>TRBJ1-6|few|.|TRBV6-1
TGTGCCAGCAGGCGCCTAGATTCACCCCTCCACTTT
CASRRLDSPLHF
>TRBJ2-5|.|.|TRBV19
TGTGCCAGTAGACAGGGCCCCTCGGAGACCCAGTACTTC
CASRQGPSETQYF
>TRBJ2-1|.|.|TRBV7-3
TGTGCCAGCAGCTTAACGTTAAGTGGAGGAGGGAACAATGAGCAGTTCTTC
CASSLTLSGGGNNEQFF